The 28 T cell receptor beta chains below come from one sample, sequenced in a study of blood T cell repertoires in COVID-19. TCRdb keeps only in-frame clones here, not all; method: immunoSEQ multiplex PCR. There are tens of thousands of clones in the sample; around 87% occur only once, and 17% lies in the top ten. The sequencing input was peripheral blood. These receptors originate from a human donor in a cohort sampled during active COVID-19.

This clone was observed a few times. The genes are TRBV9 and TRBJ1-6, with TRBD1 matching 7 bases. The CDR3 has 17 residues. The germline gives CDR1 SGDLS, CDR2 YYNGEE. V shed 0 bases, J shed 2 bases, and the junction held 5 bases outside the gene matches. CDR3 loop: CASSVDPQGAYNSPLHF. Written as DNA, the CDR3 is TGTGCCAGCAGCGTAGATCCCCAGGGGGCCTATAATTCACCCCTCCACTTT.

V usage is TRBV5-6 and J usage is TRBJ1-1; D is undetermined. The CDR3 runs 11 residues. V lost 0 bases and J 7 bases, leaving 4 bases between the germline ends. Germline lookup yields CDR1 SGHDT and CDR2 YYEEEE. This CDR3 reads CASSLAGEAFF. As DNA, the CDR3 is TGTGCCAGCAGCTTGGCGGGTGAAGCTTTCTTT.

The V and J genes are TRBV19 and TRBJ1-3; TRBD1 aligns across 8 bases. V gave up 7 bases and J gave up 4 bases; unmatched junction bases: 9. The CDR3 spans 15 residues. CDR1 LNHDA and CDR2 SQIVND come from the germline V gene (reference sequence). CDR3 bases: TGTGCCAGTACCCCTGACAGGGGATCCGGAAACACCATATATTTT. It encodes CASTPDRGSGNTIYF. Combining the CDR3 with reference TRBV19 and TRBJ1-3 gives the whole variable domain DGGITQSPKYLFRKEGQNVTLSCEQNLNHDAMYWYRQDPGQGLRLIYYSQIVNDFQKGDIAEGYSVSREKKESFPLTVTSAQKNPTAFYLCASTPDRGSGNTIYFGEGSWLTVV.

V is TRBV5-6 and J is TRBJ1-1; a possible D gene is TRBD1 (5 bases). CDR1 is SGHDT, CDR2 YYEEEE, per germline. The CDR3 covers 13 residues. The V gene lost 0 bases and the J gene lost 10 bases, with 13 bases spanning the gap. DNA for the CDR3: TGTGCCAGCAGCTTGGACGGCCAGGGAGGAGCTTTCTTT. The encoded protein is CASSLDGQGGAFF. The variable domain in full, completed from reference TRBV5-6 and TRBJ1-1, reads DAGVTQSPTHLIKTRGQQVTLRCSPKSGHDTVSWYQQALGQGPQFIFQYYEEEERQRGNFPDRFSGHQFPNYSSELNVNALLLGDSALYLCASSLDGQGGAFFGQGTRLTVV.

The chain carries TRBV5-8 and TRBJ2-5, with D perhaps matching TRBD1 (6 bases). Germline V gives CDR1 SGHTS, CDR2 YDEGEE. V lost 0 bases, J lost 2 bases, and 14 bases lay in between. CDR3 length: 16 residues. CDR3 DNA sequence: TGTGCCAGCAGCTTGGAACAGGGATGGATACAAGAGACCCAGTACTTC. Translation gives CASSLEQGWIQETQYF.

The rearrangement joins TRBV28 to TRBJ2-7, with TRBD1 identical over 9 bases. CDR1 is MDHEN and CDR2 is SYDVKM in the germline V gene. V was pared by 2 bases and J by 3 bases, with 2 bases of the junction left unmatched. The CDR3 runs to 14 residues. CDR3 sequence: CASSLGQGNYEQYF. The CDR3 nucleotides read TGTGCCAGCAGTTTAGGACAGGGGAACTACGAGCAGTACTTC.

The V and J genes are TRBV6-6 and TRBJ2-1, with TRBD2 matching 12 bases. Germline CDR1 is MNHNY and CDR2 is SVGAGI (reference sequence). The CDR3 consists of 14 residues. After removal of 7 bases from V and 8 bases from J, the junction contained 6 bases not matched to a gene. The CDR3 sequence: CASKTSGGIDEQFF. In DNA form, the CDR3 reads TGTGCCAGCAAAACTAGCGGGGGGATCGATGAGCAGTTCTTC.

The gene calls are TRBV3-1 (or the pseudogene TRBV3-2) and TRBJ2-1, with 13 positions matching TRBD2. The germline CDR1 and CDR2 sequences are LGHDT and YNNKEL (reference sequence). The CDR3 is 13 amino acids. Trimming took 3 bases from V and 11 from J; bases not matched to a gene: 1. The CDR3 loop reads CASSQGLAGKQFF. The CDR3 DNA sequence: TGTGCCAGCAGCCAGGGACTAGCGGGAAAGCAGTTCTTC.

The chain carries TRBV5-6 and TRBJ1-4; 8 bases map to TRBD1. V gave up 5 bases and J gave up 3 bases; unmatched junction bases: 6. The V gene's germline CDR1 is SGHDT and CDR2 YYEEEE. The length of the CDR3 is 15 residues. CDR3 bases: TGTGCCAGCAGAACCGGGACAGGAGCTAATGAAAAACTGTTTTTT. Translation gives CASRTGTGANEKLFF.

The chain employs TRBV7-3 and TRBJ1-2; D may be TRBD1 (6 bases). Trimming shortened V by 1 base and J by 7 bases, and 10 bases separated the two germline ends. CDR3 length equals 13 residues. Germline V gives CDR1 SGHTA, CDR2 FQGTGA. CDR3 in amino acids: CASSLNRAGGYTF. Written as DNA, the CDR3 is TGTGCCAGCAGCTTAAACAGGGCCGGTGGCTACACCTTC.

The count of this clone is one. CDR3 nucleotides: TGTGCCAGCAGCTTCCGCAGGTTAAAGGACTATGGCTACACCTTC. Its translation: CASSFRRLKDYGYTF. This chain connects TRBV5-6 to TRBJ1-2; D ambiguous. The CDR3 is made up of 15 amino acids. CDR1 is SGHDT, CDR2 YYEEEE, per germline. V was clipped by 2 bases and J by 3 bases, with 14 bases between them.

The gene calls are TRBV7-8 and TRBJ1-2; maybe TRBD1 (6 bases). This CDR3 spans 14 amino acids. Trimming cost V 4 bases and J 3 bases, with 12 bases left between them. Germline values: CDR1 SGHVS, CDR2 FQNEAQ. The CDR3 nucleotides are TGTGCCAGCAGCTCACAGGGTGTTGACTATGGCTACACCTTC. Protein sequence: CASSSQGVDYGYTF.

V usage is TRBV19 and J usage is TRBJ1-2, with a weak D call TRBD1 (5 bases). CDR3 length: 14 amino acids. Trimming shortened V by 5 bases and J by 8 bases, and 18 bases separated the two germline ends. Germline loops: CDR1 LNHDA, CDR2 SQIVND (reference sequence). The CDR3 loop is CASSSPGDRPGYTF. The CDR3 region has the DNA TGTGCCAGTAGTTCCCCGGGGGACCGTCCCGGCTACACCTTC.

This chain uses TRBV6-5 with TRBJ1-4; D uncertain. The V end lost 6 bases, the J end lost 5 bases, and 10 bases lay between the germline ends. The CDR3 runs 13 residues. Germline values: CDR1 MNHEY, CDR2 SVGAGI. The DNA of the CDR3 is TGTGCCAGCAGCACGAGGAGAAATGAAAAACTGTTTTTT. This codes for CASSTRRNEKLFF.

The J gene is TRBJ1-5, the V gene TRBV7-6, with D unclear. This CDR3 comprises 14 residues. The V end was cut by 1 base, the J end by 0 bases, with 4 bases between. Germline CDR1 is SGHVS and CDR2 is FNYEAQ. CDR3 loop: CASSLGPSNQPQHF. CDR3 nucleotide sequence: TGTGCCAGCAGCTTAGGGCCTAGCAATCAGCCCCAGCATTTT.

The V call is TRBV6-2 or TRBV6-3, the J call TRBJ1-5, with 7 bases identical to TRBD1. The CDR3 loop spans 17 amino acids. Looked up from germline, CDR1 is MNHEY and CDR2 is SVGEGT. V lost 4 bases, J lost 2 bases, and 11 bases stayed unmatched. CDR3 DNA: TGTGCCAGCAGTTCCGCGACAGGGAATAAGGGCAATCAGCCCCAGCATTTT. It codes for CASSSATGNKGNQPQHF.

CDR3 loop: CASSVETGQLSGNTIYF. CDR3 bases: TGTGCCAGCAGCGTAGAAACTGGACAGCTCTCTGGAAACACCATATATTTT. V usage is TRBV9 and J usage is TRBJ1-3; a weak D match, TRBD1 (6 bases). The germline V gene has CDR1 SGDLS and CDR2 YYNGEE. V lost 0 bases and J 0 bases, leaving 13 bases between the germline ends. The CDR3 is made up of 17 amino acids. The entire variable domain, with the rest obtained from reference TRBV9 and TRBJ1-3, is as follows: DSGVTQTPKHLITATGQRVTLRCSPRSGDLSVYWYQQSLDQGLQFLIQYYNGEERAKGNILERFSAQQFPDLHSELNLSSLELGDSALYFCASSVETGQLSGNTIYFGEGSWLTVV.

The gene calls are TRBV2 and TRBJ2-2, with D possibly matching TRBD1 (6 bases). The CDR3 has 14 residues. CDR1 and CDR2 from the germline V gene are SNHLY and FYNNEI. V lost 6 bases and J lost 4, with 12 bases in between. The CDR3 protein is CASSRGGSTGELFF. The DNA for the CDR3 is TGTGCCAGCAGCAGGGGTGGTAGCACCGGGGAGCTGTTTTTT.

The chain recombines TRBV29-1 with TRBJ2-4; TRBD1 agrees at 8 bases. The CDR3 is 15 residues long. Germline CDR1 is SQVTM and CDR2 is ANQGSEA. Trimming took 7 bases from V and 8 from J; bases not matched to a gene: 16. The CDR3 DNA is TGCAGCGCCACTCGGAAGGACAGGGCGAGGGACATTCAGTACTTC. This encodes CSATRKDRARDIQYF. The complete variable domain, with remaining parts taken from reference TRBV29-1 and TRBJ2-4, reads SAVISQKPSRDICQRGTSLTIQCQVDSQVTMMFWYRQQPGQSLTLIATANQGSEATYESGFVIDKFPISRPNLTFSTLTVSNMSPEDSSIYLCSATRKDRARDIQYFGAGTRLSVL.

This chain joins TRBV2 and TRBJ1-1; D gene ambiguous. Trimming removed 6 bases from V and 3 bases from J, with 11 bases in between. Germline CDR1 reads SNHLY; CDR2 reads FYNNEI. The CDR3 runs to 13 residues. This chain's CDR3 is CASRTGWDTEAFF. The CDR3 coding sequence is TGTGCCAGCAGGACGGGTTGGGACACTGAAGCTTTCTTT.

The V call is TRBV5-4, the J call TRBJ2-1; 14 positions agree with TRBD2. The CDR3 runs 15 residues. With 7 bases clipped from V and 7 bases from J, the junction kept 7 bases outside the gene matches. Germline CDR1 SGHNT, CDR2 YYREEE (reference sequence). CDR3 sequence (DNA): TGTGCCAGCGGAAGACTAGCGGGGGGGGTGAATGAGCAGTTCTTC. The encoded protein is CASGRLAGGVNEQFF.

This chain links TRBV5-3 with TRBJ1-2; TRBD1 might be the D (5 bases). TRBV5-3 is known as an ORF, though its function is uncertain. V was cut by 7 bases and J by 8 bases, with 24 bases left in between. The CDR3 loop spans 15 amino acids. CDR3 sequence: CARPHSPGDGVGYTF. Here the CDR3 DNA reads TGTGCCAGACCCCATTCGCCGGGGGATGGCGTAGGCTACACCTTC.

The chain carries TRBV6-2 or TRBV6-3 and TRBJ2-1; the match to TRBD2 covers 15 bases. Unmatched junction bases numbered 6, after V lost 5 bases and J lost 10 bases. From germline, CDR1 is MNHEY and CDR2 SVGEGT. There are 15 residues in the CDR3. This CDR3 is CASSRTSGGAKEQFF. The DNA of the CDR3 is TGTGCCAGCAGTCGGACTAGCGGGGGGGCAAAAGAGCAGTTCTTC.

This clone has more than one count but fewer than ten. V usage is TRBV30 and J usage is TRBJ2-7; D may be TRBD1 (6 bases). The CDR3 is 12 residues long. CDR1 is GTSNPN, CDR2 SVGIG, per germline (reference sequence). Trimming left V 8 bases short and J 3 bases short, with 14 bases between. The CDR3 sequence: CARKTGIYEQYF. The DNA of the CDR3 is TGTGCCAGAAAAACAGGGATCTACGAGCAGTACTTC.

This clone was counted a few times. The genes are TRBV5-8 and TRBJ1-4; 9 positions match TRBD1. Germline V gene lookup returns CDR1 SGHTS and CDR2 YDEGEE. The CDR3 loop spans 16 amino acids. V lost 4 bases and J lost 0; bases outside the gene matches: 4. The CDR3 region has the DNA TGTGCCAGCAGCCAGGGACAGGGCGCAACTAATGAAAAACTGTTTTTT. This sequence encodes CASSQGQGATNEKLFF.

This sequence joins TRBV19 and TRBJ1-5; tentatively, D is TRBD1 (6 bases). V lost 1 base and J 2 bases, leaving 9 bases between the germline ends. Germline-derived CDR1 and CDR2 are LNHDA and SQIVND (reference sequence). The CDR3 length is 15 residues. Written as DNA, the CDR3 is TGTGCCAGTAGTATAGCCAGGGGCGGCAATCAGCCCCAGCATTTT. This codes for CASSIARGGNQPQHF. Variable domain in full (rest from reference TRBV19 and TRBJ1-5): DGGITQSPKYLFRKEGQNVTLSCEQNLNHDAMYWYRQDPGQGLRLIYYSQIVNDFQKGDIAEGYSVSREKKESFPLTVTSAQKNPTAFYLCASSIARGGNQPQHFGDGTRLSIL.

The chain has TRBV5-4 and TRBJ2-1; the match to TRBD1 covers 9 bases. V was pared by 5 bases and J by 4 bases, with 7 bases of the junction left unmatched. The CDR3 runs 15 residues. The germline V gene encodes CDR1 SGHNT and CDR2 YYREEE (reference sequence). CDR3 loop: CASSVGTGIYNEQFF. DNA of the CDR3: TGTGCCAGCAGTGTTGGGACAGGGATTTACAATGAGCAGTTCTTC.

The V and J genes are TRBV7-2 and TRBJ2-7; the match to TRBD2 covers 9 bases. The CDR3 runs 14 residues. V shed 8 bases and J 2 bases; nucleotides not matched to a gene: 7. Germline V CDR1 and CDR2: SGHTA, FQGNSA. CDR3 in amino acids: CASGRAGGPYEQYF. CDR3 in DNA: TGTGCCAGCGGCCGGGCGGGGGGGCCCTACGAGCAGTACTTC. The full variable domain, with the rest looked up from reference TRBV7-2 and TRBJ2-7, is GAGVSQSPSNKVTEKGKDVELRCDPISGHTALYWYRQSLGQGLEFLIYFQGNSAPDKSGLPSDRFSAERTGGSVSTLTIQRTQQEDSAVYLCASGRAGGPYEQYFGPGTRLTVT.